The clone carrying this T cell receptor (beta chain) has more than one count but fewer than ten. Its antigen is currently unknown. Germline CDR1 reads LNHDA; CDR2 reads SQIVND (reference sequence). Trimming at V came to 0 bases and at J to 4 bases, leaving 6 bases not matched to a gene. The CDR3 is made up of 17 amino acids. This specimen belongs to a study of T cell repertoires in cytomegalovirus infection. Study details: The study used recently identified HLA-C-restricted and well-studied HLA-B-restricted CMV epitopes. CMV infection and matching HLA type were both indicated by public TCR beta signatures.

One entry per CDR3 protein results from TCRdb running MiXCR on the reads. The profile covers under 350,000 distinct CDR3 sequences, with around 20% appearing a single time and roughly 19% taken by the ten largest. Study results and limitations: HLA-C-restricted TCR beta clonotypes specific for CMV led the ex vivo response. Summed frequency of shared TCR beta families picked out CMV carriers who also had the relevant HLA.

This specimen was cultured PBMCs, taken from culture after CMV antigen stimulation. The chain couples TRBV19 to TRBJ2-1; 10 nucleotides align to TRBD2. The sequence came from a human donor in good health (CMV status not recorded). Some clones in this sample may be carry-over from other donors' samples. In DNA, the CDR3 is TGTGCCAGTAGTATAGATAGTACTAGCGGGACTTACAATGAGCAGTTCTTC. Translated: CASSIDSTSGTYNEQFF. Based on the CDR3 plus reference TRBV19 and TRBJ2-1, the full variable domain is DGGITQSPKYLFRKEGQNVTLSCEQNLNHDAMYWYRQDPGQGLRLIYYSQIVNDFQKGDIAEGYSVSREKKESFPLTVTSAQKNPTAFYLCASSIDSTSGTYNEQFFGPGTRLTVL.